The clone carrying this TCR beta chain was seen repeatedly, ten times or more. Its target is not known. V lost 7 bases to trimming and J lost 5 bases; unmatched junction nucleotides: 9. Germline values: CDR1 SGHDN, CDR2 FVKESK. The CDR3 loop spans 15 amino acids. The sample is drawn from a study of radiotherapy plus CTLA-4 blockade in lung cancer. Each patient with chemo-refractory metastatic non-small-cell lung cancer was treated with focal radiation plus CTLA-4 blockade using ipilimumab. TCRdb's copy holds only in-frame clones and misses some; the assay was immunoSEQ multiplex PCR. Among about 45,000 clones listed, roughly 65% were seen once. Study observations and caveats: With interferon-beta, early dynamics of blood T cell clones were reported to best predict response.

This clonotype originated in a human donor with non-small cell lung cancer who had a partial response to radiotherapy plus ipilimumab. The chain recombines TRBV14 with TRBJ2-1; 9 nucleotides match TRBD2. The source material was peripheral blood, sampled from a patient treated with radiotherapy plus ipilimumab. The CDR3 loop reads CASTLTSGANNEQFF. DNA of the CDR3: TGTGCCAGCACCCTGACTAGCGGAGCTAACAATGAGCAGTTCTTC.